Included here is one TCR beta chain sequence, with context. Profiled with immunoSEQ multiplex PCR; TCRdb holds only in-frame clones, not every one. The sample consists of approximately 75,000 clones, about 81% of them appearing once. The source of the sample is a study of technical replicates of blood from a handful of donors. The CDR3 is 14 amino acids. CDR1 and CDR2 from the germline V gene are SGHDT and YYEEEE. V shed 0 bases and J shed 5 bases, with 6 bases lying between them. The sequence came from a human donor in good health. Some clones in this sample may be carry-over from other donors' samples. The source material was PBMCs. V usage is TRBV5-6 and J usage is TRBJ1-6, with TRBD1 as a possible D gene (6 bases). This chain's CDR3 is CASSLGQDNSPLHF. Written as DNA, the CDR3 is TGTGCCAGCAGCTTGGGACAGGATAATTCACCCCTCCACTTT.